This TCR beta chain is drawn from a study of CD8+ T cells in alopecia areata. General study results and limits: With tofacitinib ongoing, many expanded lesional clones persisted in both scalp and blood. Uncertainty remains about how baseline CD8+ expansion links to response, with one nonresponder.

Trimming removed 3 bases from V and 4 bases from J; junction bases left unmatched: 9. Per germline, CDR1 SGHDT and CDR2 YYEEEE. The CDR3 contains 15 residues. Following RNA extraction, reverse transcription yielded cDNA that acted as the sequencing template. Sequenced by immunoSEQ multiplex PCR; TCRdb stores in-frame clones only, minus some. The table includes 150,000 to 200,000 clones, roughly 60% detected once. Treatment specified: oral pan-JAK inhibitor, 5-10 mg twice daily. Lesional scalp tissue (obtained by punch biopsy) and peripheral blood were collected from alopecia areata patients. About this clone itself: What it binds is not known.

The TCR sequence derives from a human donor with alopecia areata. The specimen comprised CD4+ T cells sorted from blood, sampled between weeks 49 and 50, from a patient treated with tofacitinib. The rearrangement uses TRBV5-6 and TRBJ2-5; 7 nucleotides agree with TRBD2. CDR3 loop: CASSSGGGHLETQYF. CDR3 sequence (DNA): TGTGCCAGCAGCTCCGGGGGAGGGCATTTAGAGACCCAGTACTTC.